Below are 22 T cell receptor beta chains sequenced from a single sample in a study of T cells in women clearing cervical HPV infection. The table came from immunoSEQ multiplex PCR; TCRdb's copy has only in-frame clones and leaves some out. Here the sample table reports fewer than 20,000 clones. Material for sequencing was blood buffy coat. Receptors originate from a woman aged 18 to 75 with a cervical HPV16 infection that either progressed to CIN3+ or cleared (not recorded which).

Turning to this clone: The read terminates 3 residues ahead of where the CDR3 ends, so the germline J gene completes it. J is TRBJ2-7 and V is TRBV2; TRBD1 agrees at 9 bases. CDR3 length: 14 residues. The germline CDR1 and CDR2 sequences are SNHLY and FYNNEI. V shed 10 bases and J 2 bases; nucleotides not matched to a gene: 9. The sequenced CDR3 bases are TGTGCCACCGAATCGGGACAGGGCACCTACGAG. It is translated as CATESGQGTYE. The entire CDR3 protein is CATESGQGTYEQYF.

As concerns this clone: Read coverage stops 3 residues before the CDR3 terminus; the germline J gene supplies the remainder. V usage is TRBV5-5 and J usage is TRBJ1-1; D not resolved. This CDR3 region has 15 residues. Germline values: CDR1 SGHKS, CDR2 YYEKEE (reference sequence). V lost 4 bases and J 4 bases, leaving 17 bases between the germline ends. The DNA read from the CDR3 is TGTGCCAGCAGCCCCCTGTTCCTCGAAGGCACTGAA. It encodes CASSPLFLEGTE. The complete CDR3 sequence is CASSPLFLEGTEAFF.

A remark on this clone: With the read ending 3 residues before the CDR3 end, the germline J gene is used to fill in that end. The chain links TRBV30 to TRBJ2-2; D is perhaps TRBD2 (7 bases). The V end was cut by 0 bases, the J end by 7 bases, with 12 bases between. Germline-derived CDR1 and CDR2 are GTSNPN and SVGIG (reference sequence). The CDR3 loop spans 14 amino acids. CDR3 amino acids: CAWSVTGGGGELFF. The DNA read from the CDR3 is TGTGCCTGGAGTGTGACAGGCGGGGGCGGGGAG.

A word on this clone: The read comes to an end 3 residues before the CDR3 does, leaving the germline J gene to fill in the end. The V gene is TRBV4-1, the J gene TRBJ1-2; D is undetermined. The CDR3 is 15 amino acids. Trimming stripped 1 base from V and 4 bases from J, with 13 bases between. Per germline, CDR1 MGHRA and CDR2 YSYEKL. The CDR3 loop is CASSQGQASSYGYTF. The covered CDR3 bases are TGCGCCAGCAGCCAAGGTCAGGCCTCTTCCTATGGC.

Concerning this clone itself: The read ends 3 residues early relative to the CDR3; the germline J gene fills the gap. The chain has TRBV5-1 and TRBJ2-2, with 8 bases that match TRBD2. The CDR3 runs to 19 residues. Per the germline V gene, CDR1 is SGHRS and CDR2 is YFSETQ. J was trimmed by 1 base and V by 2 bases; bases with no gene match: 13. Partial CDR3 DNA: TGCGCCAGCAGCTTCGGGACGGGGGGGCAAACTAGGAACACCGGGGAG. Translated: CASSFGTGGQTRNTGE. The CDR3 as a whole reads CASSFGTGGQTRNTGELFF.

Comment on this clone: The observed sequence ends 3 residues before the CDR3 terminus, with the missing tail filled in from the germline J gene. The gene calls are TRBV7-2 and TRBJ2-3, with TRBD2 identical over 15 bases. V dropped 4 bases and J dropped 5; count of bases not matched to a gene: 1. Germline V gene sequence: CDR1 SGHTA, CDR2 FQGNSA. The CDR3 runs to 15 residues. Incomplete CDR3 DNA: TGTGCCAGCAGCTGGACTAGCGGGAGGGTAGATACG. This codes for CASSWTSGRVDT. The full CDR3 sequence reads CASSWTSGRVDTQYF.

Of note for this clone: The observed sequence ends 3 residues before the CDR3 terminus, with the missing tail filled in from the germline J gene. This sequence joins TRBV30 and TRBJ1-4; TRBD1 matches 9 bases. Germline loops: CDR1 GTSNPN, CDR2 SVGIG (reference sequence). CDR3 size: 13 residues. Trimming took 3 bases from V and 6 from J; bases not matched to a gene: 2. The CDR3 protein is CAWRQGAHEKLFF. The part of the CDR3 DNA that was read is TGTGCCTGGAGACAGGGGGCGCATGAAAAA.

With regard to this clone: Read data end 3 residues before the CDR3 end; the end is taken from the germline J gene. The rearrangement uses TRBV7-9 and TRBJ1-1, with a possible D match to TRBD1 (6 bases). The V gene's germline CDR1 is SEHNR and CDR2 FQNEAQ (reference sequence). This CDR3 comprises 14 residues. This chain's CDR3 is CASSLETTGSGAFF. The CDR3 bases that were read are TGTGCCAGCAGCTTAGAAACTACAGGGAGTGGT.

Partial CDR3 DNA: TGTGCCAGCACCCCTCGGGTTGGTGGGGAGACC. Its translation is CASTPRVGGET. The CDR3 reads in full as CASTPRVGGETQYF. This chain uses TRBV6-2 or TRBV6-3 with TRBJ2-5; D uncertain. The read halts 3 residues ahead of the CDR3 end, with the missing end drawn from the germline J gene. CDR1 and CDR2 (germline): MNHEY, SVGEGT. This CDR3 has 14 amino acids. Trimming pared 7 bases from V and 5 bases from J, leaving 17 bases between.

A remark on this clone: Read data end 3 residues before the CDR3 end; the end is taken from the germline J gene. The chain carries TRBV19 and TRBJ1-2; D gene uncertain. This CDR3 contains 12 residues. Per germline, CDR1 LNHDA and CDR2 SQIVND (reference sequence). CDR3 bases read: TGTGCCAGTAGTATAGCCCAAAGCGGC. Translated: CASSIAQSG. The whole CDR3 sequence is CASSIAQSGYTF.

On this clone itself: The CDR3 is cut off 3 residues early in the read; its end comes from the germline J gene. The rearrangement links TRBV7-2 to TRBJ1-5; D gene unclear. Germline assignment: CDR1 SGHTA and CDR2 FQGNSA. The CDR3 is 14 residues long. V was shortened by 4 bases and J by 0 bases, with 7 bases between the two germline ends. The CDR3 DNA, read in part, is TGTGCCAGCAGCTCCAGGCTTAGCAATCAGCCC. This encodes CASSSRLSNQP. The full-length CDR3 reads as CASSSRLSNQPQHF.

As concerns this clone: The sequenced fragment ends 3 residues before the CDR3 boundary, so the rest is inferred from the germline J gene. The chain links TRBV7-3 to TRBJ1-1; TRBD1 aligns across 11 bases. The CDR3 length is 15 residues. Germline V gene sequence: CDR1 SGHTA, CDR2 FQGTGA. Trimming at V came to 2 bases and at J to 4 bases, leaving 3 bases not matched to a gene. The CDR3 DNA, read in part, is TGTGCCAGCAGCTTATCCGGGACAGGGGGCACTGAA. This encodes CASSLSGTGGTE. The full CDR3 is CASSLSGTGGTEAFF.

As concerns this clone: The DNA ends 3 residues before the CDR3 does, and the rest of the CDR3 is filled in from the germline J gene. V and J are TRBV5-1 and TRBJ1-1; 7 bases are shared with TRBD1. V lost 0 bases to trimming and J lost 0 bases; unmatched junction nucleotides: 5. The germline V gene has CDR1 SGHRS and CDR2 YFSETQ. The CDR3 spans 16 residues. CDR3 DNA, as far as it was read: TGCGCCAGCAGCTTGGTCCCTGGACAGGTGAACACTGAA. Protein sequence: CASSLVPGQVNTE. The entire CDR3 reads CASSLVPGQVNTEAFF.

On this clone itself: The sequenced fragment ends 3 residues before the CDR3 boundary, so the rest is inferred from the germline J gene. The genes are TRBV20-1 and TRBJ2-5, with 10 bases identical to TRBD1. Per the germline V gene, CDR1 is DFQATT and CDR2 is SNEGSKA (reference sequence). The CDR3 spans 16 residues. Trimming at V came to 6 bases and at J to 3 bases, leaving 13 bases not matched to a gene. The part of the CDR3 DNA that was read is TGCAGTGCCGTAATGCCGGGACAGGGGTCTAAAGAGACC. Its protein product is CSAVMPGQGSKET. The whole CDR3 sequence reads CSAVMPGQGSKETQYF.

On this clone: The sequenced fragment ends 3 residues before the CDR3 boundary, so the rest is inferred from the germline J gene. V and J are TRBV7-2 and TRBJ1-5; D is ambiguous. Germline-derived CDR1 and CDR2 are SGHTA and FQGNSA. The CDR3 is 15 residues long. CDR3 bases read: TGTGCCAGCAGCTTAGTACGGCGAGGGCAAACTCCC. Protein sequence: CASSLVRRGQTP. Given in full, the CDR3 is CASSLVRRGQTPQHF.

Concerning this clone: The observed sequence ends 3 residues before the CDR3 terminus, with the missing tail filled in from the germline J gene. The rearrangement links TRBV19 to TRBJ2-3; D gene unclear. The V and J ends lost 4 bases and 2 bases respectively, with 7 bases between them. This CDR3 comprises 13 residues. Germline V CDR1 and CDR2: LNHDA, SQIVND (reference sequence). Incomplete CDR3 DNA: TGTGCCAGTAGTACCTCCCTCACAGATACG. It is translated as CASSTSLTDT. The full CDR3 protein reads CASSTSLTDTQYF. The full variable domain, its missing parts supplied by reference TRBV19 and TRBJ2-3, is DGGITQSPKYLFRKEGQNVTLSCEQNLNHDAMYWYRQDPGQGLRLIYYSQIVNDFQKGDIAEGYSVSREKKESFPLTVTSAQKNPTAFYLCASSTSLTDTQYFGPGTRLTVL.

Notes on this clone: The read ends 3 residues early relative to the CDR3; the germline J gene fills the gap. This chain uses TRBV18 with TRBJ2-7, with no clear D. The V gene's germline CDR1 is KGHSH and CDR2 LQKENI. This CDR3 spans 14 amino acids. Trimming cost V 3 bases and J 6 bases, with 15 bases left between them. The sequenced part of the CDR3 DNA is TGTGCCAGCTCACCGAGCCAGGTCAACTCCGAG. Encoded protein: CASSPSQVNSE. The CDR3 as a whole reads CASSPSQVNSEQYF.

This CDR3 reads CSASLTANYGYTF. CDR3 bases read: TGCAGTGCTAGTTTAACAGCAAACTATGGC. This chain connects TRBV20-1 to TRBJ1-2, with D hard to call. The read stops 3 residues short of the end of the CDR3; the missing end is completed from the germline J gene. Between the trimmed V and J ends, which lost 3 bases and 2 bases, there was a span of 10 bases. The CDR3 totals 13 residues. CDR1 is DFQATT, CDR2 SNEGSKA, per germline (reference sequence).

To note about this clone: The read terminates 3 residues before the CDR3 end, so the remaining end is supplied by the germline J gene. The genes are TRBV6-2 or TRBV6-3 and TRBJ2-1; 7 bases are a match to TRBD1. Germline values: CDR1 MNHEY, CDR2 SVGEGT. The CDR3 is 15 amino acids. After removal of 2 bases from V and 1 base from J, the junction contained 2 bases not matched to a gene. CDR3 sequence: CASSYRDSSYNEQFF. The DNA read from the CDR3 is TGTGCCAGCAGTTACAGGGACAGTTCCTACAATGAG.

Notes on this clone: The DNA ends 3 residues before the CDR3 does, and the rest of the CDR3 is filled in from the germline J gene. J is TRBJ1-6 and V is TRBV19, with a possible D match to TRBD1 (5 bases). The CDR3 is made up of 20 amino acids. The V gene lost 5 bases and the J gene lost 2 bases, with 25 bases spanning the gap. Germline V gene data show CDR1 as LNHDA and CDR2 as SQIVND (reference sequence). CDR3 bases read: TGTGCCAGTAGTTCCCGTCGGCAGGGAGGGAGGGTGACCTATAATTCACCC. Translation: CASSSRRQGGRVTYNSP. In full, the CDR3 is CASSSRRQGGRVTYNSPLHF.

As regards this clone: The CDR3 extends 3 residues past the end of the read, so its final part is completed from the germline J gene. This chain uses TRBV20-1 with TRBJ2-5, with a possible D match to TRBD2 (6 bases). The V and J ends lost 0 bases and 5 bases respectively, with 16 bases between them. The CDR3 contains 15 residues. Per the germline V gene, CDR1 is DFQATT and CDR2 is SNEGSKA (reference sequence). CDR3 protein: CSARDRTTSRETQYF. The DNA read from the CDR3 is TGCAGTGCTAGAGATAGGACGACTAGTAGGGAGACC.

A word on this clone: The sequenced fragment ends 3 residues before the CDR3 boundary, so the rest is inferred from the germline J gene. The chain links TRBV6-2 or TRBV6-3 to TRBJ2-5, with D unresolved. The CDR3 length is 14 residues. The ends were cut back, 6 bases at V and 5 bases at J, with 16 bases in the middle. Per germline, CDR1 MNHEY and CDR2 SVGEGT. Incomplete CDR3 DNA: TGTGCCAGCAGGAGTGACTTGCTGTCGGAGACC. Residues: CASRSDLLSET. The CDR3 in its entirety is CASRSDLLSETQYF.